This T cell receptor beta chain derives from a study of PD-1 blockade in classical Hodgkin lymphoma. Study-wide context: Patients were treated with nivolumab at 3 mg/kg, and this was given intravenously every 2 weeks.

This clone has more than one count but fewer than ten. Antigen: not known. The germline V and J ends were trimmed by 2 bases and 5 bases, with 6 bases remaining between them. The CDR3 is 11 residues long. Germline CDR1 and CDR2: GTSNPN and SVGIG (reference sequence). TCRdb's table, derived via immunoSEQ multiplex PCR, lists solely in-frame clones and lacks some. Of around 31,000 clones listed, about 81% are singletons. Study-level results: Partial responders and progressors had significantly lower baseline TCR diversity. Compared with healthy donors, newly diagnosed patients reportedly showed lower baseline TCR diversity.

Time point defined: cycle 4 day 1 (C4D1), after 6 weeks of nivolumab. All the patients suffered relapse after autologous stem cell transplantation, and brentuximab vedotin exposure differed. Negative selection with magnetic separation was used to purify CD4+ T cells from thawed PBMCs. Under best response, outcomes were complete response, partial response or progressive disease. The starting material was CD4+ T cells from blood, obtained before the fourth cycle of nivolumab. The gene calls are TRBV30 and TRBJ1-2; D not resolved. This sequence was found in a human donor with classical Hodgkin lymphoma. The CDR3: CAWSIGYGYTF. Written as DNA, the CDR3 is TGTGCCTGGAGTATTGGTTATGGCTACACCTTC. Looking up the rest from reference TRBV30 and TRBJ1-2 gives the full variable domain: SQTIHQWPATLVQPVGSPLSLECTVEGTSNPNLYWYRQAAGRGLQLLFYSVGIGQISSEVPQNLSASRPQDRQFILSSKKLLLSDSGFYLCAWSIGYGYTFGSGTRLTVV.